This T cell receptor (beta chain) is drawn from a study of CD8 T cells in ankylosing spondylitis. The sample holds many counts of this clonotype. Unmatched junction bases numbered 4, after V lost 1 base and J lost 7 bases. The CDR3 extends over 15 amino acids. CDR1 and CDR2 (germline): LGHNA, YNFKEQ. TCRdb re-called the 5' RACE reads through MiXCR, storing one row per CDR3 protein. This table has some 140,000 distinct CDR3 sequences, approximately 8.4% appearing once. The receptor was isolated from a male donor with ankylosing spondylitis. The sequenced material came from synovial fluid, either unsorted or a sorted T cell fraction (not recorded which). The chain links TRBV4-2 to TRBJ1-6; 7 nucleotides line up with TRBD1. CDR3 DNA sequence: TGTGCCAGCAGCCAAGTACCCAGGGGGAATTCACCCCTCCACTTT. This gives the protein CASSQVPRGNSPLHF.